The present T cell receptor beta chain was sequenced within a study of OX40 agonist ivuxolimab in advanced cancers. Study background: Patients in the trial were receiving intravenous ivuxolimab every 2 weeks, at doses of 0.01 to 10 mg/kg.

Findings of the study overall: Expansion of clones was among the lowest in partial responders at 0.1-3.0 mg/kg. What antigens the expanded peripheral T cells recognized was never established.

With autoimmune disease history or systemic immunosuppression, patients were excluded. Regarding this clone: The antigen is undetermined.

The table came from immunoSEQ multiplex PCR; TCRdb's copy has only in-frame clones and leaves some out. The table shows roughly 80,000 clones, with approximately 86% occurring only once. Germline V lookup: CDR1 SGHNT, CDR2 YYREEE (reference sequence). V dropped 5 bases and J dropped 0 bases, with 12 bases sitting between them. The CDR3 totals 15 residues. This sequence was found in an adult with an advanced solid tumor such as melanoma, head and neck, liver or kidney cancer. This chain connects TRBV5-4 to TRBJ2-1, with D possibly TRBD2 on 5 matching bases. Sequencing was performed on CD4+ or CD8+ T cells sorted from blood, taken in a trial of the OX40 agonist ivuxolimab. The DNA of the CDR3 is TGTGCCAGCAGTTCAACTAGAAGCTCCTACAATGAGCAGTTCTTC. Amino acids: CASSSTRSSYNEQFF. The variable domain in full, with the rest retrieved from reference TRBV5-4 and TRBJ2-1, is ETGVTQSPTHLIKTRGQQVTLRCSSQSGHNTVSWYQQALGQGPQFIFQYYREEENGRGNFPPRFSGLQFPNYSSELNVNALELDDSALYLCASSSTRSSYNEQFFGPGTRLTVL.